The 24 T cell receptor beta chains below come from one sample, sequenced in a study of blood T cell repertoires in COVID-19. Profiled with immunoSEQ multiplex PCR; TCRdb holds only in-frame clones, not every one. The sample contains fewer than 200,000 clones, approximately 90% of which appear only once. What was sequenced was peripheral blood. The source is a man aged 35 to 55 with active or convalescent COVID-19.

This chain joins TRBV6-4 and TRBJ1-1; D unclear. The V gene lost 0 bases and the J gene lost 2 bases, with 4 bases spanning the gap. The CDR3 contains 13 residues. From germline, CDR1 is MRHNA and CDR2 SNTAGT. The DNA for the CDR3 is TGTGCCAGCAGTGACTCCGTCAACACTGAAGCTTTCTTT. Protein: CASSDSVNTEAFF.

The genes are TRBV28 and TRBJ1-2, with 7 bases lining up with TRBD1. The germline CDR1 and CDR2 sequences are MDHEN and SYDVKM. The ends lost 5 bases at V and 8 bases at J; junction bases unmatched: 8. The CDR3 is 13 residues long. The CDR3 nucleotides read TGTGCCAGCAGTCAGACAGGGAAAAGCGGCTACACCTTC. Protein product: CASSQTGKSGYTF.

The chain has TRBV5-1 and TRBJ2-1, with TRBD2 matching 7 bases. The ends lost 4 bases at V and 0 bases at J; junction bases unmatched: 10. The CDR3 sequence is 17 residues long. CDR1 and CDR2 (germline): SGHRS, YFSETQ. The CDR3 region is CASSRHLGGDSYNEQFF. CDR3 nucleotides: TGCGCCAGCAGCCGTCATCTGGGGGGGGACTCCTACAATGAGCAGTTCTTC. The complete variable domain, with remaining parts taken from reference TRBV5-1 and TRBJ2-1, reads KAGVTQTPRYLIKTRGQQVTLSCSPISGHRSVSWYQQTPGQGLQFLFEYFSETQRNKGNFPGRFSGRQFSNSRSEMNVSTLELGDSALYLCASSRHLGGDSYNEQFFGPGTRLTVL.

The chain uses TRBV2 and TRBJ2-3; TRBD2 aligns across 8 bases. Germline V gene data show CDR1 as SNHLY and CDR2 as FYNNEI. The CDR3 consists of 17 residues. V lost 3 bases and J lost 6; bases outside the gene matches: 14. CDR3 in DNA: TGTGCCAGCAGTGATGCCCCCCGGCCAGCGGGGGTGGATACGCAGTATTTT. Translation: CASSDAPRPAGVDTQYF.

V is TRBV5-1 and J is TRBJ2-3, with 9 positions matching TRBD1. The CDR3 has 16 residues. Per germline, CDR1 SGHRS and CDR2 YFSETQ. V shed 1 base, J shed 2 bases, and the junction held 5 bases outside the gene matches. The CDR3 sequence is CASSLTGQGPTDTQYF. The DNA of the CDR3 is TGCGCCAGCAGCTTGACGGGACAGGGTCCCACAGATACGCAGTATTTT.

The chain combines TRBV5-1 with TRBJ1-3, with D possibly TRBD1 on 6 matching bases. V lost 1 base and J lost 8, with 13 bases in between. Germline values: CDR1 SGHRS, CDR2 YFSETQ. This CDR3 has 14 amino acids. The CDR3 DNA sequence: TGCGCCAGCAGCTTGCCGGGACAAACACACACCATATATTTT. This translates into CASSLPGQTHTIYF.

The genes are TRBV5-1 and TRBJ2-2; 7 bases are shared with TRBD2. The V and J ends lost 0 bases and 0 bases, in that order; junction bases with no gene match: 5. Germline V gives CDR1 SGHRS, CDR2 YFSETQ. The CDR3 totals 17 residues. The CDR3 DNA reads as TGCGCCAGCAGCTTGGATCCGGGACTACCGAACACCGGGGAGCTGTTTTTT. This sequence encodes CASSLDPGLPNTGELFF.

The count of this clone is one. The V gene is TRBV2, the J gene TRBJ1-1; D is possibly TRBD1 (5 bases). CDR3 length: 12 amino acids. Per the germline V gene, CDR1 is SNHLY and CDR2 is FYNNEI. The V and J ends lost 6 bases and 8 bases respectively, with 13 bases between them. CDR3 in DNA: TGTGCCAGCAGGAAGACAGATCAAGAAGCTTTCTTT. Protein: CASRKTDQEAFF.

This clone was counted a single time. CDR3 sequence reads: CASSDKQGARTDTQYF. The CDR3 nucleotides are TGTGCCAGCAGCGATAAACAGGGGGCGCGCACAGATACGCAGTATTTT. This rearrangement joins TRBV9 to TRBJ2-3; 9 bases are shared with TRBD1. With V trimmed by 3 bases and J by 1 base, 6 bases remained unmatched. This CDR3 is 16 amino acids long. CDR1 and CDR2 (germline): SGDLS, YYNGEE.

The chain is built from TRBV18 and TRBJ2-6, with 7 nucleotides matching TRBD1. Germline assignment: CDR1 KGHSH and CDR2 LQKENI. This CDR3 is built from 17 residues. With 1 base clipped from V and 4 bases from J, the junction kept 7 bases outside the gene matches. CDR3 sequence: CASSPQGSGQGANVLTF. CDR3 bases: TGTGCCAGCTCACCACAGGGGTCGGGACAGGGGGCCAACGTCCTGACTTTC.

This sequence joins TRBV11-2 and TRBJ1-1; 7 bases map to TRBD1. V shed 6 bases, J shed 0 bases, and the junction held 10 bases outside the gene matches. This CDR3 is built from 16 residues. Germline V gene lookup returns CDR1 SGHAT and CDR2 FQNNGV. Here the CDR3 DNA reads TGTGCCAGCAGACCCCTGACAGGGCCCATGAACACTGAAGCTTTCTTT. Protein product: CASRPLTGPMNTEAFF.

The genes are TRBV11-2 and TRBJ2-5; possibly TRBD2 for D (6 bases). V was trimmed by 2 bases and J by 1 base, leaving 8 bases between them. Germline loops: CDR1 SGHAT, CDR2 FQNNGV. CDR3 length equals 14 residues. CDR3 protein: CASSLNGGQETQYF. CDR3 in DNA: TGTGCCAGCAGCTTAAACGGGGGCCAAGAGACCCAGTACTTC.

This clone was found once. This chain links TRBV7-9 with TRBJ1-1; 8 bases map to TRBD1. The CDR3 is 13 residues long. Germline V gives CDR1 SEHNR, CDR2 FQNEAQ (reference sequence). Trimming cost V 5 bases and J 6 bases; bases outside gene matches: 5. The CDR3 sequence: CASSTSTGAEAFF. CDR3 bases: TGTGCCAGCAGCACCTCGACAGGGGCTGAAGCTTTCTTT.

The rearrangement uses TRBV12-3 or TRBV12-4 and TRBJ2-7; 11 positions agree with TRBD1. V dropped 5 bases and J dropped 4; count of bases not matched to a gene: 1. The CDR3 is 13 amino acids. This CDR3 reads CASSGQGAYEQYF. CDR3 sequence (DNA): TGTGCCAGCAGTGGACAGGGGGCTTACGAGCAGTACTTC.

The chain employs TRBV2 and TRBJ2-1; 11 positions agree with TRBD2. Germline assignment: CDR1 SNHLY and CDR2 FYNNEI. Trimming took 6 bases from V and 1 from J; bases not matched to a gene: 5. The CDR3 loop spans 16 amino acids. In nucleotides, the CDR3 is TGTGCCAGCAGCCACCGGACTAGCGGGTCCTACAATGAGCAGTTCTTC. It encodes CASSHRTSGSYNEQFF.

The chain combines TRBV6-1 with TRBJ2-1; tentatively, D is TRBD2 (5 bases). Trimming removed 4 bases at V and 5 bases at J, with 18 bases between. CDR3 length: 16 residues. CDR1 is MNHNS, CDR2 SASEGT, per germline. The CDR3 reads CASSAGLLPGNNEQFF. The CDR3, as DNA: TGTGCCAGCAGTGCCGGACTCCTCCCGGGGAACAATGAGCAGTTCTTC.

This sequence joins TRBV11-3 and TRBJ1-6; the match to TRBD1 covers 7 bases. V was clipped by 5 bases and J by 10 bases; unmatched bases: 5. Germline V lookup: CDR1 SGHNT, CDR2 YENEEA. This CDR3 comprises 13 residues. CDR3 sequence (DNA): TGTGCCAGCAGCGTAAGACAGGGCTCACCCCTCCACTTT. Encoded protein: CASSVRQGSPLHF.

The genes are TRBV10-3 and TRBJ1-5, with TRBD1 matching 7 bases. The V segment lost 4 bases and the J segment 5 bases; nucleotides outside the gene matches: 5. The CDR3 extends over 14 amino acids. Germline-derived CDR1 and CDR2 are ENHRY and SYGVKD. The DNA of the CDR3 is TGTGCCATCAGTGTTAAAGGGGGCCATCAGCCCCAGCATTTT. Protein: CAISVKGGHQPQHF.

V gene TRBV25-1 combines with J gene TRBJ2-5, with 13 bases fitting TRBD2. Germline V gene lookup returns CDR1 MGHDK and CDR2 SYGVNS. After removal of 5 bases from V and 9 bases from J, the junction contained 6 bases not matched to a gene. This CDR3 is built from 14 residues. The CDR3 sequence is CASSNPGLAGPQYF. In nucleotides, the CDR3 is TGTGCCAGCAGTAACCCGGGACTAGCGGGGCCCCAGTACTTC.

The CDR3 DNA is TGTGCCAGCAGCCCCCGGACAACATCGAACACTGAAGCTTTCTTT. It codes for CASSPRTTSNTEAFF. This chain connects TRBV7-2 to TRBJ1-1, with D possibly being TRBD1 (5 bases). The CDR3 is 15 residues long. Germline loops: CDR1 SGHTA, CDR2 FQGNSA. V was pared by 5 bases and J by 1 base, with 14 bases between.

The chain carries TRBV7-8 and TRBJ2-7; TRBD2 aligns across 13 bases. Trimming cost V 1 base and J 2 bases; bases outside gene matches: 11. This CDR3 is 19 amino acids long. Germline CDR1 and CDR2: SGHVS and FQNEAQ. CDR3 DNA: TGTGCCAGCAGCTTAGATCCCCCGGGACTAGCGGGGATAACCTACGAGCAGTACTTC. Translated: CASSLDPPGLAGITYEQYF.

The genes are TRBV28 and TRBJ2-2; D may be TRBD2 (5 bases). Per the germline V gene, CDR1 is MDHEN and CDR2 is SYDVKM. Trimming pared 6 bases from V and 0 bases from J, leaving 11 bases between. The CDR3 runs to 15 residues. For the CDR3, the DNA is TGTGCCAGCAGGGACGGAGGCGCGAACACCGGGGAGCTGTTTTTT. It yields the protein CASRDGGANTGELFF.

The rearrangement joins TRBV7-2 to TRBJ1-5; D gene unclear. Germline CDR1 SGHTA, CDR2 FQGNSA. The V end was cut by 2 bases, the J end by 7 bases, with 15 bases between. The CDR3 extends over 15 amino acids. The chain's CDR3 is CASSLFSTPSQPQHF. The CDR3, as DNA: TGTGCCAGCAGCTTATTTTCCACTCCTTCGCAGCCCCAGCATTTT.

The chain joins TRBV6-5 to TRBJ1-5; a weak D match, TRBD1 (6 bases). This CDR3 has 14 amino acids. Germline V gene lookup returns CDR1 MNHEY and CDR2 SVGAGI. Trimming stripped 5 bases from V and 7 bases from J, with 15 bases between. CDR3 sequence (DNA): TGTGCCAGCAGTCTAAGGTCCCAGGGGCAGCCCCAGCATTTT. The encoded protein is CASSLRSQGQPQHF.